Below, one T cell receptor beta chain is given with its context. The observed sequence ends 3 residues before the CDR3 terminus, with the missing tail filled in from the germline J gene. These data originate in a study of T cells in women clearing cervical HPV infection. Clones were read by immunoSEQ multiplex PCR, and TCRdb kept only the in-frame ones, dropping some. Its table records tens of thousands of clones. The junction had 5 bases not matched to a gene; V was cut back by 3 bases and J by 6 bases. The CDR3 extends over 15 amino acids. The germline gives CDR1 LNHDA, CDR2 SQIVND (reference sequence).

This sequence was found in a woman aged 18 to 75 with a cervical HPV16 infection that either progressed to CIN3+ or cleared (not recorded which). V is TRBV19 and J is TRBJ1-6; 7 bases align to TRBD1. The sample taken for sequencing was blood buffy coat. Partial CDR3 DNA: TGTGCCAGTAGTATCGCCGGGACAGTTAATTCACCC. It specifies CASSIAGTVNSP. From start to end, the CDR3 is CASSIAGTVNSPLHF.